These T cell receptor beta chains were read from a single sample in a study of blood T cell repertoires in COVID-19. Only in-frame clones appear in the TCRdb table, and some are missing; sequencing was by immunoSEQ multiplex PCR. The sample consists of some 260,000 clones, about nine tenths of them appearing once. What was sequenced was PBMCs or T cells enriched from blood (not recorded which). The origin of the receptors is a woman aged 25 to 39 with acute COVID-19. CDR3s include the opening cysteine and the closing phenylalanine or tryptophan. A D gene is named only where the DNA matches it firmly. A clone size is listed for some rows: how often the clone was seen (once, few, many), or a class if it is expanded.

clone_size d_call j_call v_call cdr3_aa cdr3_nt
. TRBD1 TRBJ1-5 TRBV19 CASTAGRGLVDQPQHF TGTGCCAGTACGGCTGGCAGGGGGCTCGTCGATCAGCCCCAGCATTTT
. . TRBJ1-2 TRBV19 CASTHGGDGYTF TGTGCCAGTACCCATGGGGGGGATGGCTACACCTTC
. . TRBJ1-1 TRBV4-2 CASSQAETGYTEAFF TGTGCCAGCAGCCAAGCCGAAACAGGATACACTGAAGCTTTCTTT
few TRBD1 TRBJ2-1 TRBV7-2 CASSQSTGGWVYEQFF TGTGCCAGCAGCCAATCGACAGGGGGCTGGGTCTATGAGCAGTTCTTC
. TRBD2 TRBJ2-3 TRBV4-1 CASSIASGASTDTQYF TGCGCCAGCAGCATTGCTAGCGGGGCTAGCACAGATACGCAGTATTTT
. . TRBJ1-1 TRBV19 CASSIGGAPREAFF TGTGCCAGTAGTATTGGGGGCGCCCCCAGGGAGGCTTTCTTT
. . TRBJ2-2 TRBV5-6 CASSLAGVNTGELFF TGTGCCAGCAGCTTGGCAGGCGTGAACACCGGGGAGCTGTTTTTT
. TRBD1 TRBJ1-1 TRBV6-1 CASSERGQGTEAFF TGTGCCAGCAGTGAAAGGGGGCAGGGTACTGAAGCTTTCTTT
. . TRBJ2-7 TRBV6-5 CASRATGRYEQYF TGTGCCAGCAGGGCGACAGGGAGGTACGAGCAGTACTTC
once . TRBJ1-2 TRBV29-1 CSVRTLGYGYTF TGCAGCGTGAGGACACTTGGCTATGGCTACACCTTC
. . TRBJ1-1 TRBV5-1 CASSLSQGLANTEAFF TGCGCCAGCAGCTTGTCGCAGGGGCTGGCGAACACTGAAGCTTTCTTT
. TRBD2 TRBJ2-5 TRBV5-1 CASSLFPSGQGAETQYF TGCGCCAGCAGCTTGTTTCCTAGCGGCCAAGGCGCGGAGACCCAGTACTTC
. . TRBJ1-4 TRBV19 CASSLGTPATNEKLFF TGTGCCAGTAGTCTCGGGACACCCGCAACTAATGAAAAACTGTTTTTT
. . TRBJ2-4 TRBV3-1/TRBV3-2 CASSQGVGGNIQYF TGTGCCAGCAGCCAAGGAGTCGGCGGGAACATTCAGTACTTC
. . TRBJ1-2 TRBV14 CASSQDSSYGYTF TGTGCCAGCAGCCAAGATTCGAGTTATGGCTACACCTTC
. TRBD1 TRBJ1-4 TRBV5-5 CASSLGTGAHEKLFF TGTGCCAGCAGTCTGGGGACAGGTGCCCATGAAAAACTGTTTTTT
. . TRBJ1-5 TRBV19 CASSLDSYSNQPQHF TGTGCCAGTAGTTTGGACAGTTATAGCAATCAGCCCCAGCATTTT
. . TRBJ1-3 TRBV28 CASTGVSYGNTIYF TGTGCCAGCACAGGGGTCTCCTATGGAAACACCATATATTTT
. . TRBJ2-3 TRBV29-1 CSVRREPKADTQYF TGCAGCGTTAGGAGGGAGCCTAAGGCGGATACGCAGTATTTT
. . TRBJ1-2 TRBV6-5 CATRRTANYGYTF TGTGCCACCCGAAGGACAGCTAACTATGGCTACACCTTC
. . TRBJ2-7 TRBV30 CAWTAGVYEQYF TGTGCCTGGACTGCCGGGGTCTACGAGCAGTACTTC
. TRBD2 TRBJ2-7 TRBV28 CASSEDGTSIHEQYF TGTGCCAGCAGCGAGGACGGGACTAGTATCCACGAGCAGTACTTC
. . TRBJ2-7 TRBV9 CASSVYPGSYEQYF TGTGCCAGCAGCGTATACCCGGGTTCCTACGAGCAGTACTTC
once . TRBJ1-1 TRBV28 CASRLYDTEAFF TGTGCCAGCAGACTCTACGACACTGAAGCTTTCTTT
. . TRBJ1-1 TRBV29-1 CSVISRTLNTEAFF TGCAGCGTTATCTCCAGGACACTGAACACTGAAGCTTTCTTT
. . TRBJ2-5 TRBV5-1 CASSFSTTQETQYF TGCGCCAGCAGCTTCTCTACCACCCAAGAGACCCAGTACTTC
. . TRBJ1-4 TRBV21-1 CASSKGGEGENEKLFF TGTGCCAGCAGCAAAGGGGGGGAGGGCGAGAATGAAAAACTGTTTTTT
. . TRBJ1-2 TRBV3-1/TRBV3-2 CASSQYSEPRQDNYGYTF TGTGCCAGCAGCCAGTACAGTGAACCTCGACAGGATAACTATGGCTACACCTTC
. . TRBJ2-2 TRBV7-3 CASSPTLGGTGELFF TGTGCCAGCAGCCCTACGTTAGGGGGCACCGGGGAGCTGTTTTTT
. . TRBJ1-4 TRBV2 CASSESRLLFF TGTGCCAGCAGTGAAAGCAGGCTTCTGTTTTTT
. TRBD2 TRBJ2-1 TRBV6-5 CASSYRLAGQYNEQFF TGTGCCAGCAGTTACCGACTAGCGGGGCAATACAATGAGCAGTTCTTC